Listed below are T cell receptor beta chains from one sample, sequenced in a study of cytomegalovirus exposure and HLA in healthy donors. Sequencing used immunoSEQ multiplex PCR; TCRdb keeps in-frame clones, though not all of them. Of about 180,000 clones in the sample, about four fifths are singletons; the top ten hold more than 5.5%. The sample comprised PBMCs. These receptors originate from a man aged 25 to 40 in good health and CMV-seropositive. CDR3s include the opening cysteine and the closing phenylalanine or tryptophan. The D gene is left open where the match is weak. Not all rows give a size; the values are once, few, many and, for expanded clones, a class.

TGTGCCAGCAGTGAAGCGCTTGGAGGGACCCAGTACTTC | CASSEALGGTQYF | - | TRBJ2-5 | - | TRBV2
TGTGCCAGCAGACAGGGGTGGGGCACAGATACGCAGTATTTT | CASRQGWGTDTQYF | TRBD1 | TRBJ2-3 | - | TRBV6-5
TGTGCCAGCAGCTTAACGTTACGGGGGGTAGGAGAGACCCAGTACTTC | CASSLTLRGVGETQYF | TRBD2 | TRBJ2-5 | - | TRBV7-3
TGTGCCAGCAGTCCAACCATGAGGGCCTACAATGAGCAGTTCTTC | CASSPTMRAYNEQFF | - | TRBJ2-1 | few | TRBV25-1
TGTGCCAGTAGTATAGTCGCCACCTCAGCTGGAAACACCATATATTTT | CASSIVATSAGNTIYF | - | TRBJ1-3 | - | TRBV19
TGCAGCGCCGCAGGCTTCAACACTGAAGCTTTCTTT | CSAAGFNTEAFF | - | TRBJ1-1 | - | TRBV29-1
TGCGCCAGCAGCCAGTCGCTAGCGGACCTGAGCTCCTACAATGAGCAGTTCTTC | CASSQSLADLSSYNEQFF | TRBD2 | TRBJ2-1 | - | TRBV4-1
TGTGCCAGCACCTACAGGAGCCGGACAGATACGCAGTATTTT | CASTYRSRTDTQYF | - | TRBJ2-3 | - | TRBV2
TGTGCCAGCAGTCGGCGTGGGGGGAGGTACAATGAGCAGTTCTTC | CASSRRGGRYNEQFF | - | TRBJ2-1 | once | TRBV27
TGTGCCAGCAGCCAAAGCAGCGGGGGCGGCTATGGCTACACCTTC | CASSQSSGGGYGYTF | - | TRBJ1-2 | - | TRBV5-4
TGTGCCAGCAGCCTTCAGGGGCGGGGGGGACAAGAGACCCAGTACTTC | CASSLQGRGGQETQYF | TRBD2 | TRBJ2-5 | - | TRBV11-3
TGCGCCAGCAGCCAAGTGGCGGGAAATCAGTTCTTC | CASSQVAGNQFF | - | TRBJ2-1 | - | TRBV4-1
TGTGCCAGCAGCCCTGGAGGAGGGGGCAATCAGCCCCAGCATTTT | CASSPGGGGNQPQHF | - | TRBJ1-5 | - | TRBV11-2
TGTGCCAGAAGCTTTACAAAAAGCTACGAGCAGTACTTC | CARSFTKSYEQYF | - | TRBJ2-7 | few | TRBV5-3
TGTGCCAGCAGCCAAGACAGGGGAGAAGATGAAAAACTGTTTTTT | CASSQDRGEDEKLFF | - | TRBJ1-4 | - | TRBV4-2
TGCGCCAGCAGCTTGGACTACTACAATGAGCAGTTCTTC | CASSLDYYNEQFF | - | TRBJ2-1 | few | TRBV5-1
TGTGCCAGCAATCGAAGGACCGGGACAGGGGCCAATGAGCAGTTCTTC | CASNRRTGTGANEQFF | TRBD1 | TRBJ2-1 | - | TRBV5-8
TGTGCCAGCAGCTCACCATGGCGGAATCAGCCCCAGCATTTT | CASSSPWRNQPQHF | - | TRBJ1-5 | - | TRBV28
TGTGCCAGCAGCGTAGCTGGCAGGGGATACGGAAACACCATATATTTT | CASSVAGRGYGNTIYF | - | TRBJ1-3 | - | TRBV9
TGTGCCAGCAGTTTATGGGGCGGGGGGAACACTGAAGCTTTCTTT | CASSLWGGGNTEAFF | - | TRBJ1-1 | - | TRBV27
TGTGCCAGCAGCGTTCTAGCACCTTCTAGCCAAGAGACCCAGTACTTC | CASSVLAPSSQETQYF | - | TRBJ2-5 | few | TRBV9
TGCGCCAGCAGCCAAGATAGAGTGGACAGGAATTCACCCCTCCACTTT | CASSQDRVDRNSPLHF | TRBD1 | TRBJ1-6 | few | TRBV4-3
TGTGCCAGCAGTTTATTCTCGACTAGCGGGGTGACCGCTAGCACAGATACGCAGTATTTT | CASSLFSTSGVTASTDTQYF | TRBD2 | TRBJ2-3 | - | TRBV28
TGCGCCAGCAGCTTGGTGGGCAGGCTGTCATCCTACGAGCAGTACTTC | CASSLVGRLSSYEQYF | - | TRBJ2-7 | once | TRBV5-1